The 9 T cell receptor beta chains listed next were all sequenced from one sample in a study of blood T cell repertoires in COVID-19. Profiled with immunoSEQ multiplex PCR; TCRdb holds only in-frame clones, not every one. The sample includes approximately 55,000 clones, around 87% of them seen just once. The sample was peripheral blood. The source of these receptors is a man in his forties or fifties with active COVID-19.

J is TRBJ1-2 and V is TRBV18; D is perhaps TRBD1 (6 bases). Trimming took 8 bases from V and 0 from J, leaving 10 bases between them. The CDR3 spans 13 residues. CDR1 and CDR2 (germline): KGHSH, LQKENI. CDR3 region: CASRTDANYGYTF. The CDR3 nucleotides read TGTGCCAGCCGGACAGACGCTAACTATGGCTACACCTTC.

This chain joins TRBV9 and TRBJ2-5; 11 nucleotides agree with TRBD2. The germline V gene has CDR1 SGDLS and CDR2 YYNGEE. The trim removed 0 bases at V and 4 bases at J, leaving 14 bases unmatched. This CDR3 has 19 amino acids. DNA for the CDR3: TGTGCCAGCAGCGTAGCTACTCCCACTAGCGGGAGTCACGGAGAGACCCAGTACTTC. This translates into CASSVATPTSGSHGETQYF.

The CDR3 region has the DNA TGTGCCAGCAGCATGGGACAGGGGATTGGAGCTTTCTTT. Translation gives CASSMGQGIGAFF. The gene calls are TRBV11-2 and TRBJ1-1; 10 bases line up with TRBD1. Per germline, CDR1 SGHAT and CDR2 FQNNGV. The CDR3 is 13 amino acids. V shed 5 bases and J 10 bases; nucleotides not matched to a gene: 7.

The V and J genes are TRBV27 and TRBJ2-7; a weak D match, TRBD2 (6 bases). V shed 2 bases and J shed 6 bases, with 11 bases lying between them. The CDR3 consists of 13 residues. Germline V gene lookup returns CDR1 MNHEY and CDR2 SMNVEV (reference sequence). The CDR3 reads CASSLILAGEQYF. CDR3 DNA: TGTGCCAGCAGTTTAATACTAGCTGGCGAGCAGTACTTC.

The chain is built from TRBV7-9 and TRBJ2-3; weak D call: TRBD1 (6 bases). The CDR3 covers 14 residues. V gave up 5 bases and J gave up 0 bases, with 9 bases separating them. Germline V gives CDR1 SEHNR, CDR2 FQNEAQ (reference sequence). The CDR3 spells CASSRDTSTDTQYF. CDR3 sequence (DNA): TGTGCCAGCAGCCGGGACACAAGCACAGATACGCAGTATTTT.

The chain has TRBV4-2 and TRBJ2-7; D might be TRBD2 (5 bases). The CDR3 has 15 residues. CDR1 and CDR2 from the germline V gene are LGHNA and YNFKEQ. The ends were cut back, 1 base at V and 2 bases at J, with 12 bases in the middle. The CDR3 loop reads CASSQVGERPYEQYF. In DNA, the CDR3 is TGTGCCAGCAGCCAAGTCGGGGAGCGCCCCTACGAGCAGTACTTC.

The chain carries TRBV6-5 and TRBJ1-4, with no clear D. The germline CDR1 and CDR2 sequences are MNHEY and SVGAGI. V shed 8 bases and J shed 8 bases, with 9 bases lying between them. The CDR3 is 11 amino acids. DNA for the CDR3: TGTGCCAGCGGCAGCGCCGAAAAACTGTTTTTT. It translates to CASGSAEKLFF.

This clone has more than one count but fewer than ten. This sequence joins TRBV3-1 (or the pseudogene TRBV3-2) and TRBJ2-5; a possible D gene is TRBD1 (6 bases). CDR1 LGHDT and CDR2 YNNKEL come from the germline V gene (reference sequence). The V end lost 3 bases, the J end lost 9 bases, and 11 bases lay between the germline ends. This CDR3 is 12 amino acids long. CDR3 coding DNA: TGTGCCAGCAGCCAGGCAGGGGTGGCCCAGTACTTC. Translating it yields CASSQAGVAQYF.

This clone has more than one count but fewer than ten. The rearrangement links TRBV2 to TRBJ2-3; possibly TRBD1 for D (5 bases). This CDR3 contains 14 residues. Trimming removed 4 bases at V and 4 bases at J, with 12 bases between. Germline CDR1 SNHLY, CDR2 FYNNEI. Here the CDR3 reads CASSAVRASDTQYF. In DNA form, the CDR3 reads TGTGCCAGCAGTGCGGTCAGGGCTTCAGATACGCAGTATTTT.